What follows are 21 T cell receptor beta chains derived from one specimen sequenced in a study of CD8 T cells in Susac syndrome. The RNA input was about 0.5 to 1 ug, and it was reverse transcribed with random hexamers. TCRdb reprocessed the immunoSEQ multiplex PCR reads via MiXCR and lists one record per CDR3 protein. The table includes approximately 120,000 distinct CDR3 sequences, around 90% detected once. Sequenced sample: CD8+ T cells from PBMCs. The receptors were gathered from a human donor with multiple sclerosis.

The genes are TRBV30 and TRBJ2-7, with TRBD2 as a possible D gene (5 bases). Germline CDR1 is GTSNPN and CDR2 is SVGIG (reference sequence). Trimming pared 4 bases from V and 6 bases from J, leaving 13 bases between. The CDR3 spans 12 residues. CDR3 coding DNA: TGTGCCTGGATGGAGGCAGGCGCCGAGCAGTACTTC. It specifies CAWMEAGAEQYF.

The rearrangement uses TRBV7-9 and TRBJ2-7; D could derive from TRBD1 or TRBD2 (5 bases each). The germline gives CDR1 SEHNR, CDR2 FQNEAQ (reference sequence). V lost 1 base, J lost 7 bases, and 14 bases lay in between. The CDR3 totals 14 residues. Written as DNA, the CDR3 is TGTGCCAGCAGCTTAGTGGTAATCGGGGCGGAGCAGTACTTC. Amino acid sequence: CASSLVVIGAEQYF.

CDR3 sequence (DNA): TGTGCCAGCGGCGGGAGCAAAACAGATACGCAGTATTTT. Amino acid sequence: CASGGSKTDTQYF. The V gene is TRBV6-6, the J gene TRBJ2-3; 7 nucleotides line up with TRBD2. The V segment lost 8 bases and the J segment 3 bases; nucleotides outside the gene matches: 5. In germline, CDR1 is MNHNY, CDR2 SVGAGI (reference sequence). There are 13 residues in the CDR3.

This clonotype was counted a single time. The V gene is TRBV20-1, the J gene TRBJ1-5, with D maybe TRBD1 (5 bases). Trimming removed 2 bases at V and 3 bases at J, with 11 bases between. The CDR3 runs to 14 residues. Looked up from germline, CDR1 is DFQATT and CDR2 is SNEGSKA (reference sequence). CDR3 DNA sequence: TGCAGTGCTAGAACGGGACTCCCCAATCAGCCCCAGCATTTT. Translating gives CSARTGLPNQPQHF.

The rearrangement uses TRBV2 and TRBJ2-3; 9 bases line up with TRBD2. The CDR3 length is 15 residues. Per the germline V gene, CDR1 is SNHLY and CDR2 is FYNNEI. V was clipped by 6 bases and J by 6 bases; unmatched bases: 10. For the CDR3, the DNA is TGTGCCAGCAGCGAAACCGGGACTAGCAGCGATACGCAGTATTTT. It encodes CASSETGTSSDTQYF.

The chain carries TRBV11-2 and TRBJ1-4, with 10 bases aligning to TRBD1. In germline, CDR1 is SGHAT, CDR2 FQNNGV. V shed 3 bases and J 10 bases; nucleotides not matched to a gene: 8. There are 15 residues in the CDR3. CDR3 in DNA: TGTGCCAGCAGCTTGTACCGGGACAGGGGTATAAAACTGTTTTTT. This codes for CASSLYRDRGIKLFF.

The chain employs TRBV27 and TRBJ1-1; weak D call: TRBD1 (5 bases). There are 15 residues in the CDR3. Per germline, CDR1 MNHEY and CDR2 SMNVEV (reference sequence). Trimming stripped 3 bases from V and 4 bases from J, with 15 bases between. CDR3 nucleotides: TGTGCCAGCAGTTTCGGTTGGGGCACCCCCACTGAAGCTTTCTTT. Its translation is CASSFGWGTPTEAFF.

The rearrangement uses TRBV28 and TRBJ1-1; D is possibly TRBD1 (6 bases). Looked up from germline, CDR1 is MDHEN and CDR2 is SYDVKM. The CDR3 consists of 18 residues. V was trimmed by 2 bases and J by 0 bases, leaving 19 bases between them. The CDR3, as DNA: TGTGCCAGCAGTTTACTAGTCGGAACAGGGCTAATGAACACTGAAGCTTTCTTT. It codes for CASSLLVGTGLMNTEAFF.

The genes are TRBV12-3 or TRBV12-4 and TRBJ1-4; tentatively, D is TRBD1 (6 bases). Trimming removed 6 bases from V and 4 bases from J, with 12 bases in between. This CDR3 has 14 residues. CDR3 DNA: TGTGCCAGCAGCCGAGGACAGTTTAATGAAAAACTGTTTTTT. Its translation is CASSRGQFNEKLFF.

This clonotype has more than one count but fewer than ten. The J gene is TRBJ1-1, the V gene TRBV12-3 or TRBV12-4; D is ambiguous. CDR3 size: 14 residues. Trimming took off 3 bases at V and 1 base at J, with 9 bases between the two ends. The DNA of the CDR3 is TGTGCCAGCAGTTTGGCTCGAGGGAACACTGAAGCTTTCTTT. It specifies CASSLARGNTEAFF.

This clonotype occurred once. The V and J genes are TRBV29-1 and TRBJ2-1, with D perhaps matching TRBD1 (6 bases). V shed 1 base and J shed 2 bases, with 18 bases lying between them. The V gene's germline CDR1 is SQVTM and CDR2 ANQGSEA. CDR3 length: 17 residues. For the CDR3, the DNA is TGCAGCGTTGAAGGAAGGGTGGACAGCGTAACCTACAATGAGCAGTTCTTC. Amino acids: CSVEGRVDSVTYNEQFF.

This chain uses TRBV7-9 with TRBJ1-2; D gene ambiguous. The germline V and J ends were trimmed by 5 bases and 4 bases, with 20 bases remaining between them. The CDR3 is 16 residues long. The germline CDR1 and CDR2 sequences are SEHNR and FQNEAQ (reference sequence). For the CDR3, the DNA is TGTGCCAGCAGCACGAGGACGAACGAGGGCTCCTATGGCTACACCTTC. It encodes CASSTRTNEGSYGYTF.

This chain uses TRBV6-5 with TRBJ1-1; D uncertain. The V end was cut by 4 bases, the J end by 0 bases, with 9 bases between. This CDR3 has 14 amino acids. Germline V gene sequence: CDR1 MNHEY, CDR2 SVGAGI. Here the CDR3 DNA reads TGTGCCAGCAGTTTCAGAGAGGTGAACACTGAAGCTTTCTTT. Translated: CASSFREVNTEAFF.

V gene TRBV27 combines with J gene TRBJ2-1; D gene uncertain. V was shortened by 5 bases and J by 7 bases, with 18 bases between the two germline ends. This CDR3 has 15 residues. Looked up from germline, CDR1 is MNHEY and CDR2 is SMNVEV (reference sequence). The CDR3 loop is CASSLDPNWGNEQFF. The DNA of the CDR3 is TGTGCCAGCAGTCTGGACCCTAATTGGGGTAATGAGCAGTTCTTC.

The chain couples TRBV11-2 to TRBJ2-3; D may correspond to TRBD1 or TRBD2 (5 bases each). The CDR3 has 18 amino acids. The V gene's germline CDR1 is SGHAT and CDR2 FQNNGV. V was cut by 1 base and J by 3 bases, with 20 bases left in between. CDR3 sequence: CASSLGPFVGTDTDTQYF. The CDR3 nucleotides read TGTGCCAGCAGCTTAGGTCCTTTTGTCGGGACCGATACAGATACGCAGTATTTT.

The chain employs TRBV29-1 and TRBJ2-2; maybe TRBD1 (6 bases). The CDR3 consists of 15 residues. Trimming stripped 3 bases from V and 0 bases from J, with 11 bases between. CDR1 is SQVTM, CDR2 ANQGSEA, per germline. CDR3 DNA sequence: TGCAGCGTTGACCCGGACAGCGCGAACACCGGGGAGCTGTTTTTT. This sequence encodes CSVDPDSANTGELFF.

The CDR3 loop is CASSLTESSYEQYF. CDR3 DNA: TGCGCCAGCAGCCTGACGGAAAGCTCCTACGAGCAGTACTTC. The chain is built from TRBV4-1 and TRBJ2-7; D not resolved. There are 14 residues in the CDR3. Per germline, CDR1 MGHRA and CDR2 YSYEKL. Trimming took off 4 bases at V and 0 bases at J, with 10 bases between the two ends.

This clonotype showed up just once. The chain is built from TRBV7-9 and TRBJ1-1; TRBD1 agrees at 8 bases. CDR1 SEHNR and CDR2 FQNEAQ come from the germline V gene (reference sequence). Germline trimming cut 2 bases from V and 5 bases from J; bases unmatched to any gene: 10. The CDR3 sequence is 16 residues long. This CDR3 is CASSLTKGQGATEAFF. The CDR3 bases are TGTGCCAGCAGCTTAACGAAAGGACAGGGTGCTACTGAAGCTTTCTTT.

The V call is TRBV18, the J call TRBJ2-3, with 11 bases lining up with TRBD2. Germline V gene data show CDR1 as KGHSH and CDR2 as LQKENI. The CDR3 is made up of 15 amino acids. V gave up 2 bases and J gave up 3 bases; unmatched junction bases: 1. CDR3 DNA: TGTGCCAGCTCACCAGCTAGCGGGAGGACAGATACGCAGTATTTT. It translates to CASSPASGRTDTQYF.

The chain joins TRBV20-1 to TRBJ2-1, with 10 bases aligning to TRBD2. Germline loops: CDR1 DFQATT, CDR2 SNEGSKA (reference sequence). The CDR3 totals 17 residues. Trimming took 5 bases from V and 8 from J; bases not matched to a gene: 18. CDR3 region: CSALEIASLAGVHEQFF. CDR3 coding DNA: TGCAGTGCTCTAGAGATCGCATCTCTAGCGGGAGTCCATGAGCAGTTCTTC.

The V call is TRBV4-3, the J call TRBJ1-2, with D possibly TRBD1 on 5 matching bases. V was shortened by 0 bases and J by 5 bases, with 19 bases between the two germline ends. The CDR3 is 17 residues long. In germline, CDR1 is LGHNA, CDR2 YSLEER. CDR3: CASSQEKLLAGVYGYTF. The CDR3 DNA sequence: TGCGCCAGCAGCCAAGAAAAGTTATTGGCGGGGGTATATGGCTACACCTTC.